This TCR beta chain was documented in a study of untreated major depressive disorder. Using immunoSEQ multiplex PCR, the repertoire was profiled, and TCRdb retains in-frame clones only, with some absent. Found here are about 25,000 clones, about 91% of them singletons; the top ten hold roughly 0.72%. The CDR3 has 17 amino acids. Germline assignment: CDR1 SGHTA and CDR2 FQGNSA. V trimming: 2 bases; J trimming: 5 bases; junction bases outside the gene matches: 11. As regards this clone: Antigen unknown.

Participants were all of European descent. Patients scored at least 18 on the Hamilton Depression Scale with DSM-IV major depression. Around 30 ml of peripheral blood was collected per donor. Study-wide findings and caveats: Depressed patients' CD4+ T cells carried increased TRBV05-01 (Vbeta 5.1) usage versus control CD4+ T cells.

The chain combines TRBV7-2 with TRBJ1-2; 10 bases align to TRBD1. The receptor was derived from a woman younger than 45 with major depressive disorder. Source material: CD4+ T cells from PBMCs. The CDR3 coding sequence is TGTGCCAGCAGCTTATCGGAGATGACAGGGGGCGGTTATGGCTACACCTTC. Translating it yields CASSLSEMTGGGYGYTF.